In this sample, the clone carrying this TCR beta chain turned up many times. Its target is unknown. The data were taken from a study of human T cells and chemical hapten exposure. Overall study: Alopecia areata, totalis and universalis patients, mostly female, were included.

Original methodology: A per-sample median of around 91,000 TCRs was observed, with counts ranging from about 20,000 to 690,600. In TCRdb, the RACE reads were re-called with MiXCR into one record per CDR3 protein. TCRdb's processing, not the authors' own work, is the source of the V and J calls. Here the sample spans about 380,000 distinct CDR3 sequences, around 5% being singletons. Study-wide findings and caveats: Alopecia in the donors means their immune response may deviate from healthy people's.

Described time point: patch test 1, 2 weeks after DPC sensitization. Regarding treatment: therapeutic diphenylcyclopropenone sensitization with weekly scalp DPC. Ahead of applying each patch test, blood was sampled. With V trimmed by 4 bases and J by 7 bases, 9 bases remained unmatched. The CDR3 runs to 15 residues. Germline CDR1 and CDR2: SGHRS and YFSETQ. V and J are TRBV5-1 and TRBJ1-4; 8 nucleotides line up with TRBD1. This sequence originates from a woman aged 50 to 65 with alopecia areata. Some clones in this sample may be carry-over from other donors' samples. The material was whole blood, obtained in connection with sensitization to the hapten diphenylcyclopropenone (DPC). Here the CDR3 DNA reads TGCGCCAGCAGCCCGGACAGGGTTTTCGGTGAAAAACTGTTTTTT. This codes for CASSPDRVFGEKLFF.